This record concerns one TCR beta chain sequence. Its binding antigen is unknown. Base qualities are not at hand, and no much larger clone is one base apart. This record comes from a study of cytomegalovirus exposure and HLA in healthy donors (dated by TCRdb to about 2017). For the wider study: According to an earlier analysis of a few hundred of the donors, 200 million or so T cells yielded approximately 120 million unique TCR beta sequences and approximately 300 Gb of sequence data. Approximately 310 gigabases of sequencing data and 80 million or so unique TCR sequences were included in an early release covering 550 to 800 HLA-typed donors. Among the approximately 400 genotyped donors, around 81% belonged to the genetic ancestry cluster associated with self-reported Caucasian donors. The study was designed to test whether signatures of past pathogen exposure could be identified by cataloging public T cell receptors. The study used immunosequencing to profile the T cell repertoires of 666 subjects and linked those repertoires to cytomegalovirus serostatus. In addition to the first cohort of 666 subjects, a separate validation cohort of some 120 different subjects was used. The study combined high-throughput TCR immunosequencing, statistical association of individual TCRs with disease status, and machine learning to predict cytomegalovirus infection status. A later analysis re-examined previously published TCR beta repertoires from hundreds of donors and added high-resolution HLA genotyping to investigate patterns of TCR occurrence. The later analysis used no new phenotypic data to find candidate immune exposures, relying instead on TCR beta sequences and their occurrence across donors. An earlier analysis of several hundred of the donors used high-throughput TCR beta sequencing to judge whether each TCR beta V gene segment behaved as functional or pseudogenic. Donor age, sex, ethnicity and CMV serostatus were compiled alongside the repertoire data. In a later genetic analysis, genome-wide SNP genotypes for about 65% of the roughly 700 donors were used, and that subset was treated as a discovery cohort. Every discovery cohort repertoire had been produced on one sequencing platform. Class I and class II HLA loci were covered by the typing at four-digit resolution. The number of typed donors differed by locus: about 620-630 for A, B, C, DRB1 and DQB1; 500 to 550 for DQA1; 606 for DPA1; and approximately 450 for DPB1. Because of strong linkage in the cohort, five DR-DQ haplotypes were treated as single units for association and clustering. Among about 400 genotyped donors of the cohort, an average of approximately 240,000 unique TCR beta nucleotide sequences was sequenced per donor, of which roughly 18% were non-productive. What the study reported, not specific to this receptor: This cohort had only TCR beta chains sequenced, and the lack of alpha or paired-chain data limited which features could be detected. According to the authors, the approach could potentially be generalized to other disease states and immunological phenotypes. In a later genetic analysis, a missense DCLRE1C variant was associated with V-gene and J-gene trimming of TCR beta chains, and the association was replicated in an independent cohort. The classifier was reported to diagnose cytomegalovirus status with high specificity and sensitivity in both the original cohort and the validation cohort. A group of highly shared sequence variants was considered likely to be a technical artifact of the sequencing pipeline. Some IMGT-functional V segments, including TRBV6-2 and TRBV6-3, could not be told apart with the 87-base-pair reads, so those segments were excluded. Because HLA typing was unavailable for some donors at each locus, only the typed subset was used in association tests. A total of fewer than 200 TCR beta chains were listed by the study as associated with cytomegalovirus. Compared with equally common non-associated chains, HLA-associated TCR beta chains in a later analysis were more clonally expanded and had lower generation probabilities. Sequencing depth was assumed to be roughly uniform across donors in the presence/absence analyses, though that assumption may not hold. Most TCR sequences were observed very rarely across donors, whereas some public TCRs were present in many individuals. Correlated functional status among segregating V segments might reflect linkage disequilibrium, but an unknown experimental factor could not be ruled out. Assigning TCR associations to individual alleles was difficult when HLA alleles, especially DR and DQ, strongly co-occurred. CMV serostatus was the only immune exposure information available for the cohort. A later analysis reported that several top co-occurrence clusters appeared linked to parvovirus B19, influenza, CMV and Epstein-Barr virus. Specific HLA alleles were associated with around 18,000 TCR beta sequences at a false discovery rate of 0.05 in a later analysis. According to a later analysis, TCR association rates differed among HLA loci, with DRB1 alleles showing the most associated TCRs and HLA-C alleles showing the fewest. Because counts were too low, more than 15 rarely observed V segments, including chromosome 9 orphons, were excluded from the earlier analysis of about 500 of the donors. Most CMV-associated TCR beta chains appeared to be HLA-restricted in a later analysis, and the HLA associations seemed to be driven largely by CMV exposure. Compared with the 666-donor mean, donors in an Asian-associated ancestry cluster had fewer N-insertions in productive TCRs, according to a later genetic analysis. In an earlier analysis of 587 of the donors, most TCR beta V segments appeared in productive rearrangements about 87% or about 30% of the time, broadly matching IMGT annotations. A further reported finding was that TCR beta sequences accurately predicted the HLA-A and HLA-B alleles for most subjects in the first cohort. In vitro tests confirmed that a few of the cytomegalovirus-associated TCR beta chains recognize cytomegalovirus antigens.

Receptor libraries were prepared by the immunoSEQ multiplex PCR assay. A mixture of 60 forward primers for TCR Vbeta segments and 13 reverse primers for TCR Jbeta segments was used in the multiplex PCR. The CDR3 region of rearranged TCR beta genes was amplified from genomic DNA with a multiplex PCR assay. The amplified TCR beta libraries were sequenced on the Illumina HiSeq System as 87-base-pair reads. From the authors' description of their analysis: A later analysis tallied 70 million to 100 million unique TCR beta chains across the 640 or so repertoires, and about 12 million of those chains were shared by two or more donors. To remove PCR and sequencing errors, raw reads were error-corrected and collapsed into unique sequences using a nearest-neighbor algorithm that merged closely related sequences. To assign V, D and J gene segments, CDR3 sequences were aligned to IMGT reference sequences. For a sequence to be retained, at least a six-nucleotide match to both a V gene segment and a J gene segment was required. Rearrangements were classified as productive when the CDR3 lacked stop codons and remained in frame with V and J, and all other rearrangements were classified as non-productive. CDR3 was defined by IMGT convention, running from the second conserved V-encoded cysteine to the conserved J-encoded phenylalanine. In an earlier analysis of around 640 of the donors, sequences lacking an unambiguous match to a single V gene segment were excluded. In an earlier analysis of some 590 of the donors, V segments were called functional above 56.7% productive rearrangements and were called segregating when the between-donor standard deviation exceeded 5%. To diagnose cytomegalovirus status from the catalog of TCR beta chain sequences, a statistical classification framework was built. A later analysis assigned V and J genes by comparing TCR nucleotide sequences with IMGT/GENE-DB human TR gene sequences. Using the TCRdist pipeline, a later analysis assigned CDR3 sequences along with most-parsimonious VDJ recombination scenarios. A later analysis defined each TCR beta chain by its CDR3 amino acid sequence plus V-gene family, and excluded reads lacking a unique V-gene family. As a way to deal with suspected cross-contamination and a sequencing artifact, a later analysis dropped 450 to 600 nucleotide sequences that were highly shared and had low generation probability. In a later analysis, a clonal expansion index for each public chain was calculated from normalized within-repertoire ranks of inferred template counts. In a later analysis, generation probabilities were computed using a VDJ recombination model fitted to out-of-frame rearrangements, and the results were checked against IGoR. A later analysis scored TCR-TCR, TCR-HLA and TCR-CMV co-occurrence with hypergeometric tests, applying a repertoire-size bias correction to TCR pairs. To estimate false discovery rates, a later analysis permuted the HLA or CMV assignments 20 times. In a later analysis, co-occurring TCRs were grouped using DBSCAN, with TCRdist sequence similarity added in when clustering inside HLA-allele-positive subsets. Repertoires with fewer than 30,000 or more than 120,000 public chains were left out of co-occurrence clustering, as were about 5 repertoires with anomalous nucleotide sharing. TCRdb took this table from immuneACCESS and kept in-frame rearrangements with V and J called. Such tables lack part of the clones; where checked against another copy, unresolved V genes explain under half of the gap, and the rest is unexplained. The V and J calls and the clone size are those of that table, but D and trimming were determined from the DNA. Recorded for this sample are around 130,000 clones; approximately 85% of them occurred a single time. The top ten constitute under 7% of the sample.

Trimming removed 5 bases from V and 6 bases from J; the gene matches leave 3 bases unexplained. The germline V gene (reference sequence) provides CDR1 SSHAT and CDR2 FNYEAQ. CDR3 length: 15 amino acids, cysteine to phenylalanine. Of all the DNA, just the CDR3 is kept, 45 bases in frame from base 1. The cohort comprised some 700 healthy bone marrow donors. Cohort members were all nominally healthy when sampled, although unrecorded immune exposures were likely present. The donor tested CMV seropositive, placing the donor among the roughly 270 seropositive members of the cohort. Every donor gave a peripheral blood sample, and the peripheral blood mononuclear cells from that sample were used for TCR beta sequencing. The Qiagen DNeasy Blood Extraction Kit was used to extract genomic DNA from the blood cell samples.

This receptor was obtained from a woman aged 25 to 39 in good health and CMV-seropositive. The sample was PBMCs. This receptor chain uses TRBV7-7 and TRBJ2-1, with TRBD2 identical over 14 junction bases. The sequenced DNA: TGTGCCAGCAGCCTAGGGACTAGCGGGGGCAATGAGCAGTTCTTC. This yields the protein CASSLGTSGGNEQFF.